A single sample is the source of the 32 T cell receptor beta chains below, sequenced in a study of OX40 agonist ivuxolimab in advanced cancers. The data were produced by immunoSEQ multiplex PCR, yet TCRdb's version contains in-frame clones alone and is incomplete. The repertoire includes some 76,000 clones, over 70% of them detected once, and 6.5% to 8.5% sits in the top ten. This sample comprised CD4+ or CD8+ T cells sorted from blood, obtained in a trial of the OX40 agonist ivuxolimab. The receptors derive from an adult with an advanced solid tumor such as melanoma, head and neck, liver or kidney cancer.

The chain is built from TRBV7-2 and TRBJ2-5; tentative D call: TRBD1 (6 bases). CDR1 is SGHTA, CDR2 FQGNSA, per germline. V shed 3 bases and J shed 5 bases, with 10 bases lying between them. This CDR3 spans 13 amino acids. CDR3 nucleotides: TGTGCCAGCAGCTTCCAGGGGTTGGAGACCCAGTACTTC. Amino acids: CASSFQGLETQYF.

This chain connects TRBV5-1 to TRBJ2-6; the D is unclear. This CDR3 contains 15 residues. CDR1 and CDR2 (germline): SGHRS, YFSETQ. The V end lost 3 bases, the J end lost 0 bases, and 7 bases lay between the germline ends. CDR3 in amino acids: CASSSKVSGANVLTF. Written as DNA, the CDR3 is TGCGCCAGCAGCTCAAAGGTCTCTGGGGCCAACGTCCTGACTTTC.

V usage is TRBV7-2 and J usage is TRBJ1-5; D remains unclear. The germline V and J ends were trimmed by 1 base and 4 bases, with 5 bases remaining between them. Germline CDR1 and CDR2: SGHTA and FQGNSA. The CDR3 runs to 13 residues. CDR3 in amino acids: CASSLDLNQPQHF. CDR3 bases: TGTGCCAGCAGCTTAGATCTAAATCAGCCCCAGCATTTT.

The V gene is TRBV7-2, the J gene TRBJ2-4, with D perhaps matching TRBD2 (6 bases). In germline, CDR1 is SGHTA, CDR2 FQGNSA. V lost 5 bases to trimming and J lost 0 bases, with 17 bases between them. The CDR3 runs 17 residues. For the CDR3, the DNA is TGTGCCAGCAGCCGCCGCCAGGGACTCTCAGCCAAAAACATTCAGTACTTC. It specifies CASSRRQGLSAKNIQYF.

V gene TRBV11-2 combines with J gene TRBJ1-5; D possibly corresponds to TRBD1 (5 bases). The CDR3 is 15 amino acids. Between the trimmed V and J ends, which lost 1 base and 3 bases, there was a span of 10 bases. In germline, CDR1 is SGHAT, CDR2 FQNNGV. The CDR3 is CASSLGPGYNQPQHF. The DNA for the CDR3 is TGTGCCAGCAGCTTAGGGCCAGGGTACAATCAGCCCCAGCATTTT.

This chain joins TRBV18 and TRBJ1-1, with a tentative D call TRBD1 (6 bases). Trimming took off 2 bases at V and 4 bases at J, with 14 bases between the two ends. This CDR3 comprises 15 residues. The germline CDR1 and CDR2 sequences are KGHSH and LQKENI. The CDR3 spells CASSPNTGFGTEAFF. CDR3 in DNA: TGTGCCAGCTCACCAAATACAGGGTTCGGCACTGAAGCTTTCTTT.

The chain carries TRBV27 and TRBJ2-7, with TRBD2 identical over 12 bases. After removal of 3 bases from V and 3 bases from J, the junction contained 3 bases not matched to a gene. Looked up from germline, CDR1 is MNHEY and CDR2 is SMNVEV (reference sequence). The CDR3 spans 15 residues. CDR3 sequence (DNA): TGTGCCAGCAGTTTGACTAGCGGGGGTAACTACGAGCAGTACTTC. Translated, it gives CASSLTSGGNYEQYF.

This sequence joins TRBV9 and TRBJ2-2; tentative D call: TRBD2 (6 bases). This CDR3 spans 17 amino acids. The V gene lost 0 bases and the J gene lost 2 bases, with 14 bases spanning the gap. CDR1 SGDLS and CDR2 YYNGEE come from the germline V gene. The CDR3 DNA sequence: TGTGCCAGCAGCGTAGAGGCCGGGACTTATAACACCGGGGAGCTGTTTTTT. Translated, it gives CASSVEAGTYNTGELFF.

V gene TRBV18 combines with J gene TRBJ2-7; D ambiguous. Germline values: CDR1 KGHSH, CDR2 LQKENI. V lost 4 bases and J lost 2, with 12 bases in between. The CDR3 is 14 residues long. Here the CDR3 reads CASSLQKGPYEQYF. For the CDR3, the DNA is TGTGCCAGCTCACTACAAAAAGGGCCCTACGAGCAGTACTTC. Full variable domain (remainder filled in from reference TRBV18 and TRBJ2-7): NAGVMQNPRHLVRRRGQEARLRCSPMKGHSHVYWYRQLPEEGLKFMVYLQKENIIDESGMPKERFSAEFPKEGPSILRIQQVVRGDSAAYFCASSLQKGPYEQYFGPGTRLTVT.

This clone was recorded only once. This chain uses TRBV4-2 with TRBJ2-3; TRBD2 matches at 10 bases. After removal of 4 bases from V and 4 bases from J, the junction contained 11 bases not matched to a gene. Germline CDR1 reads LGHNA; CDR2 reads YNFKEQ. This CDR3 comprises 17 residues. This CDR3 reads CASSPKGSGGASDTQYF. The CDR3 nucleotides are TGTGCCAGCAGCCCAAAAGGGAGCGGGGGGGCTTCAGATACGCAGTATTTT.

The V call is TRBV4-2, the J call TRBJ1-1, with D tentatively TRBD1 (5 bases). Trimming left V 0 bases short and J 0 bases short, with 11 bases between. The germline V gene encodes CDR1 LGHNA and CDR2 YNFKEQ. CDR3 length equals 16 residues. CDR3 nucleotides: TGTGCCAGCAGCCAAGATAAAGACAGAATGAACACTGAAGCTTTCTTT. Translation gives CASSQDKDRMNTEAFF.

The rearrangement links TRBV6-1 to TRBJ2-3; possibly TRBD1 or TRBD2 for D (5 bases each). Trimming took 2 bases from V and 5 from J, leaving 14 bases between them. Germline V gene lookup returns CDR1 MNHNS and CDR2 SASEGT. The CDR3 consists of 15 residues. CDR3 coding DNA: TGTGCCAGCAGTGAATGGTGGGGGAGTGAAGATACGCAGTATTTT. Amino acid sequence: CASSEWWGSEDTQYF.

The CDR3 loop is CASSLEGFQGNNEQYF. In DNA form, the CDR3 reads TGTGCCAGCAGCTTGGAAGGGTTCCAGGGGAATAACGAGCAGTACTTC. The genes are TRBV5-4 and TRBJ2-7; possibly TRBD1 for D (6 bases). CDR3 length: 16 residues. CDR1 SGHNT and CDR2 YYREEE come from the germline V gene (reference sequence). V lost 0 bases and J 5 bases, leaving 18 bases between the germline ends.

J is TRBJ2-1 and V is TRBV5-1; a weak D match, TRBD2 (5 bases). CDR1 and CDR2 from the germline V gene are SGHRS and YFSETQ. This CDR3 is 11 amino acids long. V lost 4 bases and J 8 bases, leaving 7 bases between the germline ends. The CDR3 loop reads CASSREHEQFF. The CDR3 nucleotides read TGCGCCAGCAGCCGGGAACATGAGCAGTTCTTC.

The J gene is TRBJ1-6, the V gene TRBV30; D is uncertain. From germline, CDR1 is GTSNPN and CDR2 SVGIG (reference sequence). There are 15 residues in the CDR3. V was trimmed by 1 base and J by 2 bases, leaving 9 bases between them. Written as DNA, the CDR3 is TGTGCCTGGAGTGAGGGAGTTCCCTATAATTCACCCCTCCACTTT. Translation: CAWSEGVPYNSPLHF.

The V gene is TRBV9, the J gene TRBJ1-6; TRBD1 might be the D (5 bases). The CDR3 has 14 amino acids. Trimming removed 0 bases from V and 7 bases from J, with 8 bases in between. Germline CDR1 SGDLS, CDR2 YYNGEE. The CDR3: CASSVDSGNSPLHF. CDR3 bases: TGTGCCAGCAGCGTAGACTCAGGGAATTCACCCCTCCACTTT.

This clone has just one count. The chain couples TRBV2 to TRBJ1-1, with D maybe TRBD1 (6 bases). CDR3 length equals 16 residues. Per the germline V gene, CDR1 is SNHLY and CDR2 is FYNNEI. Trimming removed 3 bases at V and 0 bases at J, with 14 bases between. CDR3 in amino acids: CASSDGRGNMNTEAFF. The DNA of the CDR3 is TGTGCCAGCAGTGATGGAAGGGGGAATATGAACACTGAAGCTTTCTTT.

V gene TRBV11-2 combines with J gene TRBJ2-1; TRBD2 might be the D (5 bases). The CDR3 extends over 15 amino acids. Per germline, CDR1 SGHAT and CDR2 FQNNGV. Deletions cut 5 bases from V and 12 bases from J, with 23 bases between. The CDR3 is CASSPRLSAAGGQFF. CDR3 DNA: TGTGCCAGCAGCCCCCGACTATCTGCCGCGGGTGGGCAGTTCTTC.

The chain carries TRBV29-1 and TRBJ2-2, with 7 nucleotides matching TRBD2. This CDR3 region has 15 residues. Germline trimming cut 0 bases from V and 1 base from J; bases unmatched to any gene: 2. The germline V gene encodes CDR1 SQVTM and CDR2 ANQGSEA. CDR3 in amino acids: CSVEDSSGNTGELFF. The CDR3, as DNA: TGCAGCGTTGAAGACTCTAGCGGGAACACCGGGGAGCTGTTTTTT.

V and J are TRBV7-2 and TRBJ2-3, with 9 nucleotides matching TRBD2. The ends lost 10 bases at V and 1 base at J; junction bases unmatched: 9. CDR1 is SGHTA, CDR2 FQGNSA, per germline. The CDR3 totals 15 residues. CDR3 sequence (DNA): TGTGCCAACACCTTAGCGGGGGAGCGCACAGATACGCAGTATTTT. Amino acid sequence: CANTLAGERTDTQYF.

The chain combines TRBV2 with TRBJ1-5; D may be TRBD1 (6 bases). Per germline, CDR1 SNHLY and CDR2 FYNNEI. V lost 3 bases and J 7 bases, leaving 16 bases between the germline ends. This CDR3 region has 15 residues. The CDR3 region has the DNA TGTGCCAGCAGTGACCAGGGGCAGGGTAGGCAGCCCCAGCATTTT. It codes for CASSDQGQGRQPQHF.

This clone was seen more than once but under ten times. The rearrangement joins TRBV2 to TRBJ1-2; D remains ambiguous. Looked up from germline, CDR1 is SNHLY and CDR2 is FYNNEI. The CDR3 contains 12 residues. V was pared by 7 bases and J by 6 bases, with 12 bases between. This CDR3 reads CASTLEKDGYTF. DNA of the CDR3: TGTGCCAGCACACTCGAGAAGGATGGCTACACCTTC.

This chain uses TRBV6-5 with TRBJ2-7; D gene uncertain. The CDR3 extends over 15 amino acids. V was cut by 0 bases and J by 0 bases, with 9 bases left in between. Germline V gene data show CDR1 as MNHEY and CDR2 as SVGAGI. The CDR3 loop reads CASSYSFPSSYEQYF. In DNA form, the CDR3 reads TGTGCCAGCAGTTACTCGTTCCCAAGCTCCTACGAGCAGTACTTC.

This sequence joins TRBV5-1 and TRBJ1-2, with D perhaps TRBD1 (6 bases). The CDR3 totals 14 residues. Looked up from germline, CDR1 is SGHRS and CDR2 is YFSETQ. V dropped 2 bases and J dropped 2 bases, with 10 bases sitting between them. CDR3 bases: TGCGCCAGCAGCTTCGGGGGGCAGAACTATGGCTACACCTTC. It is translated as CASSFGGQNYGYTF.

The chain combines TRBV6-5 with TRBJ2-4, with D possibly matching TRBD2 (5 bases). The CDR3 is 11 residues long. CDR1 and CDR2 (germline): MNHEY, SVGAGI. Trimming removed 7 bases at V and 9 bases at J, with 10 bases between. The CDR3 DNA reads TGTGCCAGCACCAGCGGACGCATTCAGTACTTC. Protein: CASTSGRIQYF.

V gene TRBV4-3 combines with J gene TRBJ2-5; D might be TRBD2 (5 bases). The CDR3 is made up of 17 amino acids. With 4 bases removed from V and 1 base from J, the gap between germline ends came to 19 bases. Per the germline V gene, CDR1 is LGHNA and CDR2 is YSLEER. CDR3 loop: CASSPLLPGNSQETQYF. The CDR3 nucleotides are TGCGCCAGCAGCCCCCTATTGCCGGGAAATTCCCAAGAGACCCAGTACTTC.

V and J are TRBV10-3 and TRBJ1-5, with D unclear. Between the trimmed V and J ends, which lost 0 bases and 5 bases, there was a span of 14 bases. CDR1 is ENHRY, CDR2 SYGVKD, per germline. The CDR3 is 16 amino acids. CDR3 sequence reads: CAISESTFRGDQPQHF. The CDR3 DNA follows: TGTGCCATCAGTGAGTCCACCTTCCGGGGTGATCAGCCCCAGCATTTT.

The V call is TRBV4-1, the J call TRBJ2-7, with TRBD1 matching 8 bases. This CDR3 is built from 18 residues. V was pared by 0 bases and J by 3 bases, with 13 bases of the junction left unmatched. In germline, CDR1 is MGHRA, CDR2 YSYEKL. DNA of the CDR3: TGCGCCAGCAGCCAAGATCCCCTACAGGGGGGAGTTGGCTACGAGCAGTACTTC. Amino acids: CASSQDPLQGGVGYEQYF.

The J gene is TRBJ2-7, the V gene TRBV19; the match to TRBD2 covers 9 bases. This CDR3 is 16 amino acids long. The junction had 7 bases not matched to a gene; V was cut back by 3 bases and J by 1 base. Per germline, CDR1 LNHDA and CDR2 SQIVND (reference sequence). DNA of the CDR3: TGTGCCAGTAGTATGAAATCCCTAGCGGGATCCTACGAGCAGTACTTC. This sequence encodes CASSMKSLAGSYEQYF.

The gene calls are TRBV10-3 and TRBJ1-4; TRBD1 is a possible D gene (6 bases). Trimming left V 6 bases short and J 6 bases short, with 11 bases between. This CDR3 region has 13 residues. Germline assignment: CDR1 ENHRY and CDR2 SYGVKD. The CDR3 here is CAIRQGGDEKLFF. Here the CDR3 DNA reads TGTGCCATCAGACAGGGAGGGGATGAAAAACTGTTTTTT.

This chain connects TRBV11-1 to TRBJ1-1; a weak D match, TRBD1 (6 bases). Trimming stripped 1 base from V and 1 base from J, with 22 bases between. The V gene's germline CDR1 is SGHAT and CDR2 FQDESV (reference sequence). The CDR3 is 19 residues long. The CDR3 coding sequence is TGTGCCAGCAGCTTAGGGAGGGGGACCCCTCAGGGCTCGAACACTGAAGCTTTCTTT. Its translation is CASSLGRGTPQGSNTEAFF.

The V and J genes are TRBV28 and TRBJ1-2, with D unresolved. Germline CDR1 is MDHEN and CDR2 is SYDVKM. The CDR3 extends over 14 amino acids. Deletions cut 7 bases from V and 2 bases from J, with 14 bases between. CDR3 bases: TGTGCCAGCACTCCCCTGGGAGGGAACTATGGCTACACCTTC. This gives the protein CASTPLGGNYGYTF.